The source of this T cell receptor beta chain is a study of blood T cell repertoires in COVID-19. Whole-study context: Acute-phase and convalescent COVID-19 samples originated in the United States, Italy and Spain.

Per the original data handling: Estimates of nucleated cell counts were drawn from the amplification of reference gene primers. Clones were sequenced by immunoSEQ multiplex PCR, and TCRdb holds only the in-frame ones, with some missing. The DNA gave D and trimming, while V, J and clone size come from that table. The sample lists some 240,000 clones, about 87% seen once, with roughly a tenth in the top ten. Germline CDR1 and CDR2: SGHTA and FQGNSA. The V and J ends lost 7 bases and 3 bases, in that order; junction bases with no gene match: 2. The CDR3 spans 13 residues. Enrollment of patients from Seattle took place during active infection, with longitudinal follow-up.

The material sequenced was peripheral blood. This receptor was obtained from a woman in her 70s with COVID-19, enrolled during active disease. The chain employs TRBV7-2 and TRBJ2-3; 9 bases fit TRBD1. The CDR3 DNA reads TGTGCCAGCACAGGACAGGGGACAGATACGCAGTATTTT. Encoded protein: CASTGQGTDTQYF. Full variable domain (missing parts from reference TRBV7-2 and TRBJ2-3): GAGVSQSPSNKVTEKGKDVELRCDPISGHTALYWYRQSLGQGLEFLIYFQGNSAPDKSGLPSDRFSAERTGGSVSTLTIQRTQQEDSAVYLCASTGQGTDTQYFGPGTRLTVL.